This T cell receptor (beta chain) was profiled in a study of multiple sclerosis patients with progressive multifocal leukoencephalopathy. Study-level points and caveats: Less diverse TRB repertoires were suggested in most PML patients.

This CDR3 spans 12 amino acids. Per the germline V gene, CDR1 is SEHNR and CDR2 is FQNEAQ (reference sequence). Trimming removed 6 bases at V and 4 bases at J, with 10 bases between. This was a survey-level run. Sequenced by immunoSEQ multiplex PCR; TCRdb stores in-frame clones only, minus some. The data show 20,000 to 25,000 clones, with around 90% seen just once and 2% to 2.5% held by the top ten. With respect to this clone: Its specificity is unknown.

Time point here: approximately 12 months of natalizumab therapy. Every listed patient previously received interferon beta; all PML patients were women. This specimen consisted of PBMCs, obtained from a patient treated with natalizumab. The receptor comes from a man aged 25 to 40 with multiple sclerosis. This sequence joins TRBV7-9 and TRBJ2-7, with D unclear. The CDR3 region has the DNA TGTGCCAGCAGTGCTGACCATTACGAGCAGTACTTC. Its translation: CASSADHYEQYF.